This paragraph reports one T cell receptor beta chain. Its antigen is unknown. The DNA is omitted, as the CDR3 cannot be located on it reliably, and the CDR3 follows TCRdb's listing. The record originates from a study of OX40 agonist ivuxolimab in advanced cancers. The CDR3 contains 14 residues when both ends are counted. CDR1 and CDR2 from the germline V gene are GTSNPN and SVGIG (reference sequence). Here immunoSEQ multiplex PCR was the method, and the copy in TCRdb shows in-frame clones only, minus some. This table holds some 66,000 clones, around 73% found once. Whole-study results and caveats: A proportion of nonresponders additionally exhibited low normalized T-cell clonal expansion.

This TCR came from an adult with an advanced solid tumor such as melanoma, head and neck, liver or kidney cancer. Source: CD4+ or CD8+ T cells sorted from blood, taken in a trial of the OX40 agonist ivuxolimab. The chain joins TRBV30 to TRBJ2-1; the D segment call TRBD2 is taken from the table without a DNA check. CDR3 sequence reads: CAWSVGAGADLEFF.